Below, 24 T cell receptor beta chains from the same sample are listed, as sequenced in a study of blood T cell repertoires in COVID-19. Sequencing was performed with immunoSEQ multiplex PCR; in TCRdb, only in-frame clones are kept and a portion is missing. The sample yields about 240,000 clones, approximately 87% seen once. The sample comprised peripheral blood. All receptors derive from a man in his sixties with acute or convalescent COVID-19.

The genes are TRBV7-9 and TRBJ1-5; 10 bases agree with TRBD1. CDR3 size: 18 residues. The trim removed 0 bases at V and 8 bases at J, leaving 13 bases unmatched. The V gene's germline CDR1 is SEHNR and CDR2 FQNEAQ (reference sequence). In DNA, the CDR3 is TGTGCCAGCAGCTTAGCCGATAGGGGACAGGGGATAATCAAGCCCCAGCATTTT. This gives the protein CASSLADRGQGIIKPQHF.

The chain uses TRBV11-2 and TRBJ2-3; 7 nucleotides line up with TRBD2. This CDR3 is built from 16 residues. Germline V CDR1 and CDR2: SGHAT, FQNNGV. After removal of 5 bases from V and 3 bases from J, the junction contained 11 bases not matched to a gene. The CDR3 coding sequence is TGTGCCAGCAGCGTATGGTACCGGGGAGGGACAGATACGCAGTATTTT. This gives the protein CASSVWYRGGTDTQYF.

The V call is TRBV28, the J call TRBJ1-1; 11 positions agree with TRBD1. J gave up 1 base and V 1 base, and 5 bases lay outside the gene matches. Per germline, CDR1 MDHEN and CDR2 SYDVKM. CDR3 length: 17 amino acids. CDR3 in DNA: TGTGCCAGCAGTTTATCCGGGACAGGGGGGAAGAACACTGAAGCTTTCTTT. Protein product: CASSLSGTGGKNTEAFF. Combining the CDR3 with reference TRBV28 and TRBJ1-1 gives the whole variable domain DVKVTQSSRYLVKRTGEKVFLECVQDMDHENMFWYRQDPGLGLRLIYFSYDVKMKEKGDIPEGYSVSREKKERFSLILESASTNQTSMYLCASSLSGTGGKNTEAFFGQGTRLTVV.

The gene calls are TRBV6-2 or TRBV6-3 and TRBJ2-5; TRBD1 aligns across 7 bases. The ends lost 5 bases at V and 7 bases at J; junction bases unmatched: 4. The CDR3 covers 12 residues. Germline CDR1 is MNHEY and CDR2 is SVGEGT. CDR3 sequence: CASSIDRATQYF. CDR3 in DNA: TGTGCCAGCAGTATCGACAGGGCGACCCAGTACTTC.

This sequence joins TRBV29-1 and TRBJ2-3; TRBD2 matches at 8 bases. The CDR3 is made up of 16 amino acids. Germline CDR1 and CDR2: SQVTM and ANQGSEA. J was trimmed by 2 bases and V by 3 bases; bases with no gene match: 10. The CDR3 spells CSVDSSGTSYTDTQYF. As DNA, the CDR3 is TGCAGCGTTGATAGTTCCGGGACTAGTTACACAGATACGCAGTATTTT.

At least ten counts were recorded for this clone. This chain joins TRBV5-1 and TRBJ1-1, with unresolved D. Trimming left V 0 bases short and J 5 bases short, with 14 bases between. Germline values: CDR1 SGHRS, CDR2 YFSETQ. The CDR3 loop spans 15 amino acids. CDR3 region: CASSLVPSGETEAFF. Here the CDR3 DNA reads TGCGCCAGCAGCTTGGTCCCCTCCGGGGAAACTGAAGCTTTCTTT.

This chain joins TRBV19 and TRBJ1-2; D is undetermined. The V end lost 10 bases, the J end lost 2 bases, and 8 bases lay between the germline ends. Germline CDR1 reads LNHDA; CDR2 reads SQIVND (reference sequence). The CDR3 has 11 residues. The CDR3: CAIDGNYGYTF. The CDR3 DNA follows: TGTGCCATTGACGGGAACTATGGCTACACCTTC.

This chain's CDR3 is CASGEWGEADNEQFF. The CDR3 DNA sequence: TGTGCCAGCGGCGAGTGGGGGGAGGCTGACAATGAGCAGTTCTTC. The V gene is TRBV11-3, the J gene TRBJ2-1; the D gene is possibly TRBD2 (6 bases). Trimming took 8 bases from V and 5 from J, leaving 19 bases between them. Germline CDR1 and CDR2: SGHNT and YENEEA. The CDR3 runs 15 residues.

The rearrangement links TRBV6-4 to TRBJ2-1, with a possible D match to TRBD2 (5 bases). Trimming cost V 6 bases and J 6 bases, with 15 bases left between them. This CDR3 comprises 14 residues. From germline, CDR1 is MRHNA and CDR2 SNTAGT. The CDR3 DNA reads as TGTGCCAGCAGCTCCCTTCCGGAGGTCAATGAGCAGTTCTTC. It is translated as CASSSLPEVNEQFF.

V is TRBV27 and J is TRBJ2-3, with TRBD2 matching 12 bases. CDR1 is MNHEY, CDR2 SMNVEV, per germline (reference sequence). This CDR3 has 14 residues. The ends lost 6 bases at V and 3 bases at J; junction bases unmatched: 1. CDR3 in amino acids: CASRLAGGTDTQYF. The CDR3 DNA follows: TGTGCCAGCAGGCTAGCGGGAGGGACAGATACGCAGTATTTT.

The chain has TRBV11-3 and TRBJ1-1; D might be TRBD1 (6 bases). This CDR3 is 15 amino acids long. Germline V lookup: CDR1 SGHNT, CDR2 YENEEA. Trimming stripped 4 bases from V and 4 bases from J, with 16 bases between. The CDR3 DNA follows: TGTGCCAGCAGCTCACCTCAGGGGTTGGCCACTGAAGCTTTCTTT. This gives the protein CASSSPQGLATEAFF.

CDR3 protein: CASSALLAGAIYEQYF. The CDR3 region has the DNA TGTGCCAGTAGTGCCCTCCTAGCGGGAGCGATCTACGAGCAGTACTTC. This rearrangement joins TRBV19 to TRBJ2-7, with 10 bases lining up with TRBD2. Germline V gene lookup returns CDR1 LNHDA and CDR2 SQIVND (reference sequence). The V and J ends lost 5 bases and 3 bases, in that order; junction bases with no gene match: 10. CDR3 size: 16 residues.

J is TRBJ2-3 and V is TRBV15; TRBD1 aligns across 7 bases. The V gene end was trimmed by 5 bases and the J gene end by 4 bases; junction bases not matched to a gene: 9. Germline loops: CDR1 LNHNV, CDR2 YYDKDF (reference sequence). The CDR3 extends over 15 amino acids. CDR3 bases: TGTGCCACCAGCGGCGACAGGGAGAATGCAGATACGCAGTATTTT. It specifies CATSGDRENADTQYF.

This chain connects TRBV19 to TRBJ1-6; 7 bases are shared with TRBD1. Germline V gene lookup returns CDR1 LNHDA and CDR2 SQIVND (reference sequence). This CDR3 is built from 15 residues. V lost 2 bases and J lost 8; bases outside the gene matches: 6. The CDR3 DNA reads as TGTGCCAGTAGTATATTTCGGGACAGAGATTCACCCCTCCACTTT. Amino acids: CASSIFRDRDSPLHF.

V and J are TRBV28 and TRBJ1-1; D is perhaps TRBD1 (5 bases). The CDR3 has 13 amino acids. Germline V CDR1 and CDR2: MDHEN, SYDVKM. V was trimmed by 8 bases and J by 4 bases, leaving 14 bases between them. The DNA of the CDR3 is TGTGCCAGCGGAGGGGTGGAGGGCACTGAAGCTTTCTTT. Its protein is CASGGVEGTEAFF.

This clone was counted a single time. The chain couples TRBV19 to TRBJ1-2; tentatively, D is TRBD1 (5 bases). The CDR3 is 14 residues long. Germline CDR1 LNHDA, CDR2 SQIVND (reference sequence). Trimming left V 5 bases short and J 2 bases short, with 12 bases between. The CDR3 region is CASSQRRTNYGYTF. The CDR3 DNA reads TGTGCCAGTAGTCAGAGGCGGACAAACTATGGCTACACCTTC.

The chain has TRBV7-3 and TRBJ2-2, with 8 positions matching TRBD2. Germline V gives CDR1 SGHTA, CDR2 FQGTGA. The CDR3 loop spans 18 amino acids. V trimming: 2 bases; J trimming: 4 bases; junction bases outside the gene matches: 12. CDR3 sequence: CASSLPGGGGSGTGELFF. CDR3 coding DNA: TGTGCCAGCAGCTTACCGGGGGGGGGAGGGTCCGGCACCGGGGAGCTGTTTTTT. The full variable domain, in which reference TRBV7-3 and TRBJ2-2 provide the parts outside the CDR3, is GAGVSQTPSNKVTEKGKYVELRCDPISGHTALYWYRQSLGQGPEFLIYFQGTGAADDSGLPNDRFFAVRPEGSVSTLKIQRTERGDSAVYLCASSLPGGGGSGTGELFFGEGSRLTVL.

The chain employs TRBV18 and TRBJ2-5, with 7 bases that match TRBD1. The CDR3 extends over 16 amino acids. Germline V lookup: CDR1 KGHSH, CDR2 LQKENI. J gave up 3 bases and V 6 bases, and 13 bases lay outside the gene matches. The CDR3 region has the DNA TGTGCCAGCTCTCCTATACCGGGACAGTCAAAAGAGACCCAGTACTTC. Its protein is CASSPIPGQSKETQYF.

This clone was observed a single time. The rearrangement joins TRBV28 to TRBJ2-2, with 7 bases lining up with TRBD2. The V segment lost 6 bases and the J segment 4 bases; nucleotides outside the gene matches: 14. Germline CDR1 and CDR2: MDHEN and SYDVKM. The CDR3 has 17 amino acids. CDR3 in DNA: TGTGCCAGCAGACCGCGAGTGGGGAGGGCCACCACCGGGGAGCTGTTTTTT. This codes for CASRPRVGRATTGELFF.

The chain recombines TRBV19 with TRBJ2-7; 9 bases fit TRBD2. Per the germline V gene, CDR1 is LNHDA and CDR2 is SQIVND (reference sequence). V lost 2 bases and J lost 6; bases outside the gene matches: 5. The CDR3 consists of 14 residues. This chain's CDR3 is CASSIKAGGGEQYF. The CDR3 DNA is TGTGCCAGTAGTATAAAGGCGGGAGGGGGCGAGCAGTACTTC.

The rearrangement links TRBV4-2 to TRBJ2-1, with 7 nucleotides matching TRBD1. Germline CDR1 is LGHNA and CDR2 is YNFKEQ. The junction had 6 bases not matched to a gene; V was cut back by 2 bases and J by 5 bases. This CDR3 spans 15 amino acids. The CDR3 spells CASSQQGEMDNEQFF. DNA of the CDR3: TGTGCCAGCAGCCAACAGGGGGAGATGGACAATGAGCAGTTCTTC.

This chain connects TRBV6-2 or TRBV6-3 to TRBJ2-6, with no clear D. Trimming took off 4 bases at V and 10 bases at J, with 8 bases between the two ends. This CDR3 spans 12 amino acids. Germline V gene sequence: CDR1 MNHEY, CDR2 SVGEGT. The CDR3 loop reads CASSLTDNVLTF. The CDR3 bases are TGTGCCAGCAGTTTAACTGATAACGTCCTGACTTTC.

The chain is built from TRBV12-3 or TRBV12-4 and TRBJ1-5, with 7 bases matching TRBD1. V was pared by 2 bases and J by 8 bases, with 3 bases of the junction left unmatched. This CDR3 is 13 amino acids long. The CDR3 loop reads CASSLNRGEPQHF. In nucleotides, the CDR3 is TGTGCCAGCAGTTTAAACAGGGGAGAGCCCCAGCATTTT.

The chain recombines TRBV5-6 with TRBJ2-7, with D perhaps TRBD2 (5 bases). V was trimmed by 1 base and J by 0 bases, leaving 14 bases between them. In germline, CDR1 is SGHDT, CDR2 YYEEEE. This CDR3 has 16 residues. CDR3 sequence (DNA): TGTGCCAGCAGCTTGTGGGAGACTTTAAGCTCCTACGAGCAGTACTTC. Its translation is CASSLWETLSSYEQYF. Using reference TRBV5-6 and TRBJ2-7 for the parts outside the CDR3, the full variable domain is DAGVTQSPTHLIKTRGQQVTLRCSPKSGHDTVSWYQQALGQGPQFIFQYYEEEERQRGNFPDRFSGHQFPNYSSELNVNALLLGDSALYLCASSLWETLSSYEQYFGPGTRLTVT.